The rows below give T cell receptor beta chains drawn from one sample of a study of CD8+ T cells in alopecia areata. Some clones are missing from TCRdb's copy, which holds only in-frame ones; the method was immunoSEQ multiplex PCR. The sample carries 12,000 or so clones, over 60% recorded once. The sample taken for sequencing was skin. The source is a human donor with alopecia areata. CDR3s include the opening cysteine and the closing phenylalanine or tryptophan. Each record gives: CDR3 DNA, CDR3 protein, J gene, D gene, V gene, clone size, CDR3 length. D genes are given only for firm matches. Some rows have no size entry. The others give once, few or many, or a class for an expanded clone.

DNA: TGTGCCAGCAGCCAAGATTGGGGCACCATATATTTT; CDR3: CASSQDWGTIYF; J: TRBJ1-3; D: .; V: TRBV14; size: few; length: 12
DNA: TGTGCCAGCAGTCAAATGGGCGTTTTAGCCAACGTCCTGACTTTC; CDR3: CASSQMGVLANVLTF; J: TRBJ2-6; D: .; V: TRBV27; size: .; length: 15
DNA: TGTGCCAGTACCTTCTCCTGGGGCACAGATACGCAGTATTTT; CDR3: CASTFSWGTDTQYF; J: TRBJ2-3; D: .; V: TRBV19; size: .; length: 14
DNA: TGCGCCAGCAGCTTGGGGGGACTAGTAAAGGACGAGCAGTACTTC; CDR3: CASSLGGLVKDEQYF; J: TRBJ2-7; D: TRBD2; V: TRBV5-1; size: few; length: 15
DNA: TGTGCCAGCTCACCAGATACCAATTCACCCCTCCACTTT; CDR3: CASSPDTNSPLHF; J: TRBJ1-6; D: .; V: TRBV18; size: .; length: 13
DNA: TGTGCCAGCAGCTATCAAGCGAACACCGGGGAGCTGTTTTTT; CDR3: CASSYQANTGELFF; J: TRBJ2-2; D: .; V: TRBV11-3; size: .; length: 14
DNA: TGTGCCAGCAGTGAAGCGATAAGCTACGGGGGAGAGCAGTACTTC; CDR3: CASSEAISYGGEQYF; J: TRBJ2-7; D: .; V: TRBV6-1; size: .; length: 15
DNA: TGTGCCAGCAGCTTAGATTTAGCGTCGTACACCGGGGAGCTGTTTTTT; CDR3: CASSLDLASYTGELFF; J: TRBJ2-2; D: .; V: TRBV11-1; size: .; length: 16
DNA: TGTGCCAGCAGCTTCCAGTCCGTCTACAATGAGCAGTTCTTC; CDR3: CASSFQSVYNEQFF; J: TRBJ2-1; D: .; V: TRBV7-2; size: few; length: 14
DNA: TGTGCCAGCAGCTCCGGGGGCGTTAAACTGTTTTTT; CDR3: CASSSGGVKLFF; J: TRBJ1-4; D: .; V: TRBV7-9; size: few; length: 12
DNA: TGTGCCAGCAGCCCAGAATCGAGCAATCAGCCCCAGCATTTT; CDR3: CASSPESSNQPQHF; J: TRBJ1-5; D: .; V: TRBV4-2; size: .; length: 14
DNA: TGTGCCAGCATAGGGGAGAACAATGAGCAGTTCTTC; CDR3: CASIGENNEQFF; J: TRBJ2-1; D: .; V: TRBV13; size: few; length: 12
DNA: TGTGCCAGCAGCCCACTACTTCGGACTAGCGGGAGCCACGAGCAGTACTTC; CDR3: CASSPLLRTSGSHEQYF; J: TRBJ2-7; D: TRBD2; V: TRBV11-2; size: .; length: 17
DNA: TGTGCCAGCAGCAACAGGGAAGCTGAAGCTTTCTTT; CDR3: CASSNREAEAFF; J: TRBJ1-1; D: .; V: TRBV9; size: .; length: 12
DNA: TGTGCCATCAGTGAGTCTGACAGGGGTCAGCCCCAGCATTTT; CDR3: CAISESDRGQPQHF; J: TRBJ1-5; D: TRBD1; V: TRBV10-3; size: .; length: 14
DNA: TGTGCCATCAGTCCTGGACAAGGTCAAGCTAACTATGGCTACACCTTC; CDR3: CAISPGQGQANYGYTF; J: TRBJ1-2; D: .; V: TRBV10-3; size: .; length: 16
DNA: TGTGCCAGCAGCTTGGCCCGAGGAAGGGGCCCGTGGTACAATGAGCAGTTCTTC; CDR3: CASSLARGRGPWYNEQFF; J: TRBJ2-1; D: .; V: TRBV5-4; size: .; length: 18
DNA: TGTGCCAGCGTGGGGGGAGGGGGCGATGAGCAGTTCTTC; CDR3: CASVGGGGDEQFF; J: TRBJ2-1; D: .; V: TRBV5-6; size: few; length: 13
DNA: TGTGCCACCGCGCCCGGGACAGGGTTCTACGAGCAGTACTTC; CDR3: CATAPGTGFYEQYF; J: TRBJ2-7; D: TRBD1; V: TRBV19; size: few; length: 14
DNA: TGTGCCAGCAGTTTCAACCCGTGGAACGAGCAGTACTTC; CDR3: CASSFNPWNEQYF; J: TRBJ2-7; D: .; V: TRBV27; size: few; length: 13
DNA: TGTGCCAGTAGTGCTCATCGGGACAGGGGGCTCTATGAGCAGTTCTTC; CDR3: CASSAHRDRGLYEQFF; J: TRBJ2-1; D: TRBD1; V: TRBV19; size: .; length: 16
DNA: TGTGCCAGCAGTTCGGACAGGGGCATGAGTAGATACAATGAGCAGTTCTTC; CDR3: CASSSDRGMSRYNEQFF; J: TRBJ2-1; D: TRBD1; V: TRBV27; size: few; length: 17
DNA: TGTGCCAGCAGCCCGAGCTCACAGGGCACTGAAGCTTTCTTT; CDR3: CASSPSSQGTEAFF; J: TRBJ1-1; D: .; V: TRBV4-2; size: .; length: 14
DNA: TGTGCCAGCAGCGTAGGCGACAGTCATTCCTACGAGCAGTACTTC; CDR3: CASSVGDSHSYEQYF; J: TRBJ2-7; D: .; V: TRBV9; size: .; length: 15
DNA: TGTGCCAGCAGCCATTCCTTTGGGGGCGAAACTGAAGCTTTCTTT; CDR3: CASSHSFGGETEAFF; J: TRBJ1-1; D: .; V: TRBV7-6; size: .; length: 15
DNA: TGTGCCAGCAGACAGGGTAATCAGCCCCAGCATTTT; CDR3: CASRQGNQPQHF; J: TRBJ1-5; D: .; V: TRBV6-6; size: few; length: 12
DNA: TGTGCCAGCAGCCCTTCATTTAGCGGAGATACGCAGTATTTT; CDR3: CASSPSFSGDTQYF; J: TRBJ2-3; D: .; V: TRBV5-4; size: .; length: 14
DNA: TGCGCCAGCAGCCAGTGGGGGCAGGCGGACGGGGAGCTGTTTTTT; CDR3: CASSQWGQADGELFF; J: TRBJ2-2; D: .; V: TRBV5-1; size: .; length: 15
DNA: TGCAGCGTTGGGGGGTTAGGGACTGAAGCTTTCTTT; CDR3: CSVGGLGTEAFF; J: TRBJ1-1; D: .; V: TRBV29-1; size: .; length: 12
DNA: TGTGCCAGCAGCCCCCGGGACTTCACAGATACGCAGTATTTT; CDR3: CASSPRDFTDTQYF; J: TRBJ2-3; D: .; V: TRBV7-2; size: once; length: 14
DNA: TGTGCCAGCAGCCCAACGGGGACAGGGGGGCCTGTTGAAAACATTCAGTACTTC; CDR3: CASSPTGTGGPVENIQYF; J: TRBJ2-4; D: TRBD1; V: TRBV7-2; size: medium-sized; length: 18
DNA: TGTGCCAGCAGTGGGCGAGGGTACGAGCAGTACTTC; CDR3: CASSGRGYEQYF; J: TRBJ2-7; D: .; V: TRBV6-1; size: .; length: 12
DNA: TGTGCCAGCTCACCGACCGGACTAGCGGGAGCCTACGAGCAGTACTTC; CDR3: CASSPTGLAGAYEQYF; J: TRBJ2-7; D: TRBD2; V: TRBV18; size: few; length: 16
DNA: TGTGCCAGCAGCTTAGAGCAGGGGGCTAACTATGGCTACACCTTC; CDR3: CASSLEQGANYGYTF; J: TRBJ1-2; D: TRBD1; V: TRBV7-9; size: .; length: 15
DNA: TGCAGCGTTGGAGGGTTTAGCGGGGATTCCTACGAGCAGTACTTC; CDR3: CSVGGFSGDSYEQYF; J: TRBJ2-7; D: TRBD2; V: TRBV29-1; size: .; length: 15
DNA: TGTGCCAGCTCACCACCGGACAGCTATGGCTACACCTTC; CDR3: CASSPPDSYGYTF; J: TRBJ1-2; D: .; V: TRBV18; size: few; length: 13
DNA: TGTGCCAGCAGCCCCGGGGGGTACTCCTACGAGCAGTACTTC; CDR3: CASSPGGYSYEQYF; J: TRBJ2-7; D: TRBD2; V: TRBV7-3; size: .; length: 14
DNA: TGCGCCAGCAGCTTGGACTCGGGGACAGGGACCTACGAGCAGTACTTC; CDR3: CASSLDSGTGTYEQYF; J: TRBJ2-7; D: TRBD1; V: TRBV5-1; size: few; length: 16
DNA: TGCAGCGTTGATAATAGTGGTGAGCAGTTCTTC; CDR3: CSVDNSGEQFF; J: TRBJ2-1; D: .; V: TRBV29-1; size: few; length: 11
DNA: TGTGCCTGGAGATTCAGCACCTACGAGCAGTACTTC; CDR3: CAWRFSTYEQYF; J: TRBJ2-7; D: .; V: TRBV30; size: few; length: 12
DNA: TGCGCCAGCAGACCCATGTCTAGCTCCTACGAGCAGTACTTC; CDR3: CASRPMSSSYEQYF; J: TRBJ2-7; D: .; V: TRBV5-1; size: few; length: 14
DNA: TGTGCCAGCAGCCAAGCGCAGGGGGACTGGAGCTCCTACAATGAGCAGTTCTTC; CDR3: CASSQAQGDWSSYNEQFF; J: TRBJ2-1; D: .; V: TRBV4-2; size: few; length: 18
DNA: TGTGCCAGCAGGATAAACACTGAAGCTTTCTTT; CDR3: CASRINTEAFF; J: TRBJ1-1; D: .; V: TRBV6-5; size: .; length: 11
DNA: TGCGCCAGCAGCGTAGCGGGAGGGCGCACAGATACGCAGTATTTT; CDR3: CASSVAGGRTDTQYF; J: TRBJ2-3; D: TRBD2; V: TRBV10-1; size: .; length: 15
DNA: TGTGCCAGCAGCTTAGCCGGGACAGGTAGTAATACGCAGTATTTT; CDR3: CASSLAGTGSNTQYF; J: TRBJ2-3; D: TRBD1; V: TRBV7-2; size: few; length: 15
DNA: TGTGCCAGCAGCTTAGAAGGACAGCCCTACTATGGCTACACCTTC; CDR3: CASSLEGQPYYGYTF; J: TRBJ1-2; D: .; V: TRBV7-8; size: .; length: 15
DNA: TGTGCCAGCAGCGTAGGTGGGGCCAAGCGCTCCGGCTACACCTTC; CDR3: CASSVGGAKRSGYTF; J: TRBJ1-2; D: .; V: TRBV9; size: .; length: 15
DNA: TGCGCCAGCAGCTCCACTCTCGACAGCCTGACCTACAATGAGCAGTTCTTC; CDR3: CASSSTLDSLTYNEQFF; J: TRBJ2-1; D: .; V: TRBV5-1; size: .; length: 17
DNA: TGTGCCAGCAGCCCTGGGACTTTTTCCGGGGAGCTGTTTTTT; CDR3: CASSPGTFSGELFF; J: TRBJ2-2; D: .; V: TRBV14; size: .; length: 14
DNA: TGCAGCGTCCACCACAGGGATGGATCTGAAGCTTTCTTT; CDR3: CSVHHRDGSEAFF; J: TRBJ1-1; D: .; V: TRBV29-1; size: few; length: 13
DNA: TGTGCCAGCAGTTCTAGGGGTACGGACACTGAAGCTTTCTTT; CDR3: CASSSRGTDTEAFF; J: TRBJ1-1; D: .; V: TRBV6-5; size: .; length: 14
DNA: TGTGCCAGCACTCCTTCCAGGGCGATGAACACTGAAGCTTTCTTT; CDR3: CASTPSRAMNTEAFF; J: TRBJ1-1; D: .; V: TRBV6-6; size: .; length: 15
DNA: TGTGCCAGCAGCCCCCGGGGGCCAGATACGCAGTATTTT; CDR3: CASSPRGPDTQYF; J: TRBJ2-3; D: .; V: TRBV7-9; size: .; length: 13